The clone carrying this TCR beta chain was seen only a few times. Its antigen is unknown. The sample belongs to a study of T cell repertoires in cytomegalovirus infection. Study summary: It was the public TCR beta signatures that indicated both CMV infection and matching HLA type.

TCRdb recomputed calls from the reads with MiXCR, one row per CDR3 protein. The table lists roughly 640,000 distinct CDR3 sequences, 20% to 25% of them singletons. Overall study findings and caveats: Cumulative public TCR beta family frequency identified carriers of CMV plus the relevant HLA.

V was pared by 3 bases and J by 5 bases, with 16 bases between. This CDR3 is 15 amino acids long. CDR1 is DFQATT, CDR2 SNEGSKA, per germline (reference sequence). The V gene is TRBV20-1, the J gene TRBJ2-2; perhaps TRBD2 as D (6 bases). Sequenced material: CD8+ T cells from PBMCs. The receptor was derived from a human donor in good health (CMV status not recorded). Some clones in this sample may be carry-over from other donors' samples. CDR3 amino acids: CSARRQGGTTGELFF. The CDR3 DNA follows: TGCAGTGCTAGGAGGCAGGGTGGGACTACCGGGGAGCTGTTTTTT.